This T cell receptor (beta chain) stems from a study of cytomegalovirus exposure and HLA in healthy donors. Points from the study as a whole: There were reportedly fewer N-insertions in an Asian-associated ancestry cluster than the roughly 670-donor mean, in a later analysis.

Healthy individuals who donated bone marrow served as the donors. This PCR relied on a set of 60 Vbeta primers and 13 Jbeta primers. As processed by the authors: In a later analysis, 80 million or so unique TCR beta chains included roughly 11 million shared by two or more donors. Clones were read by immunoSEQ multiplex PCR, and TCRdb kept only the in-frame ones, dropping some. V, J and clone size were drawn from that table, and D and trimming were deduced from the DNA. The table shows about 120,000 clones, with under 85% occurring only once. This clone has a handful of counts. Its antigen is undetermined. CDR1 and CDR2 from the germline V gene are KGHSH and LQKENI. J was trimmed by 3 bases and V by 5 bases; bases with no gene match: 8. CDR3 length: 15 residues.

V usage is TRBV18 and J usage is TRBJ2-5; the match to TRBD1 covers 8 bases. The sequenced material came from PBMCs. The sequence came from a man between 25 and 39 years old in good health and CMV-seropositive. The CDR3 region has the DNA TGTGCCAGCTCAATGGACCAGGGGGCGGAAGAGACCCAGTACTTC. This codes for CASSMDQGAEETQYF.